The present entry profiles one TCR beta chain with its context. Its antigen remains unknown. Other DNA sequences in this specimen translate into the identical CDR3. The data originate from a study of T cell responses to AZD1222 COVID-19 vaccine. Study conclusions and caveats: All repertoire sampling was performed exclusively after the peak T cell response. Across the whole spike, CD4 TCRs peaked at regions 160-218 and 743-854. Most donors were white British and more were female, and clonal diversity was possibly underestimated. Seropositivity was recorded at baseline in only 6 or 7 AZD1222 recipients.

Sequencing used immunoSEQ multiplex PCR; TCRdb keeps in-frame clones, though not all of them. The sample has over 150,000 clones, about nine tenths seen once. Trimming left V 1 base short and J 4 bases short, with 1 base between. The CDR3 runs 11 residues. The sequencing used peripheral blood, collected on day 0 of AZD1222 vaccination. The genes are TRBV12-3 or TRBV12-4 and TRBJ2-5; D remains ambiguous. This TCR derives from an adult in good health. DNA for the CDR3: TGTGCCAGCAGTTTAGGAGAGACCCAGTACTTC. Translated, it gives CASSLGETQYF.